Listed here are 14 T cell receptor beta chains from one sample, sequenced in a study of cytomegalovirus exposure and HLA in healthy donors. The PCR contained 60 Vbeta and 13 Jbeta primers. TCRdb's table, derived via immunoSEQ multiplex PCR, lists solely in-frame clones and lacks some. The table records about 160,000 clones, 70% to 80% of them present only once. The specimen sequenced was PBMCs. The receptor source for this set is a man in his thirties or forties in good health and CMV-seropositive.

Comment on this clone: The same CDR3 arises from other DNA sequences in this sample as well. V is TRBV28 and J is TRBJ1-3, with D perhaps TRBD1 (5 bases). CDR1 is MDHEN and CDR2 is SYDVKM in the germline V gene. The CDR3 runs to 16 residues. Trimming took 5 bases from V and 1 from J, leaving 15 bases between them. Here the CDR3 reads CASSPPGLTSGNTIYF. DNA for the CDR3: TGTGCCAGCAGTCCCCCGGGACTGACATCTGGAAACACCATATATTTT.

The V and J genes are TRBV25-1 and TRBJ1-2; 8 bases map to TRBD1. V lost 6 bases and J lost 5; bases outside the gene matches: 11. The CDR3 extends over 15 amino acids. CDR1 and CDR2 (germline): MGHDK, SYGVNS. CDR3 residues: CASRSQGELKYGYTF. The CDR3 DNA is TGTGCCAGCAGGTCACAGGGGGAGTTAAAATATGGCTACACCTTC.

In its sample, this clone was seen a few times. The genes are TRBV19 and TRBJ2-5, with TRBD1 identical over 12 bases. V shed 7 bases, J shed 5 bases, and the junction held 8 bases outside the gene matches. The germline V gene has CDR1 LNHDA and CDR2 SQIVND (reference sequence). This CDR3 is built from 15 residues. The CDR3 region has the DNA TGTGCCAGTACCGGGGGACAGGGGGCCGGGGAGACCCAGTACTTC. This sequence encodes CASTGGQGAGETQYF.

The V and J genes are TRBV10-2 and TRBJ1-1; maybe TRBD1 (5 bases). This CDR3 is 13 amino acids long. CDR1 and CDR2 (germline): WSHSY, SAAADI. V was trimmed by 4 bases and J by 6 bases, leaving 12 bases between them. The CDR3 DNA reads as TGCGCCAGCAGTGGGGGCGGTACCGCTGAAGCTTTCTTT. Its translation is CASSGGGTAEAFF.

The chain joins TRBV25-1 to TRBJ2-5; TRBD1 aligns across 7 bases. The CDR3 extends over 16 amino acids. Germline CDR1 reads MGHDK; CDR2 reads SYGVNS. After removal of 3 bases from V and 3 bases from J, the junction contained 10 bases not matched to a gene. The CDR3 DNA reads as TGTGCCAGCAGTGAGTCCTTCGGGACAGAAAAAGAGACCCAGTACTTC. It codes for CASSESFGTEKETQYF.

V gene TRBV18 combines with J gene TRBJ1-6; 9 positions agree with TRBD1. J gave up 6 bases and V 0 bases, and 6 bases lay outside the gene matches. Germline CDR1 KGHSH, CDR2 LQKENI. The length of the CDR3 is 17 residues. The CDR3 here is CASSPPGTGLGNSPLHF. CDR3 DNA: TGTGCCAGCTCACCACCTGGGACAGGGCTTGGTAATTCACCCCTCCACTTT. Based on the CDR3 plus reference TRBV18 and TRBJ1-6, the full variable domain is NAGVMQNPRHLVRRRGQEARLRCSPMKGHSHVYWYRQLPEEGLKFMVYLQKENIIDESGMPKERFSAEFPKEGPSILRIQQVVRGDSAAYFCASSPPGTGLGNSPLHFGNGTRLTVT.

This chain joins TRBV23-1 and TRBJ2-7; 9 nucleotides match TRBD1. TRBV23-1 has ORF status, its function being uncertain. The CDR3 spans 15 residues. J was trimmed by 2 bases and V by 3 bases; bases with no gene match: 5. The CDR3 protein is CASSQPGQGPYEQYF. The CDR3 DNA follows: TGCGCCAGCAGTCAGCCGGGACAGGGTCCCTACGAGCAGTACTTC.

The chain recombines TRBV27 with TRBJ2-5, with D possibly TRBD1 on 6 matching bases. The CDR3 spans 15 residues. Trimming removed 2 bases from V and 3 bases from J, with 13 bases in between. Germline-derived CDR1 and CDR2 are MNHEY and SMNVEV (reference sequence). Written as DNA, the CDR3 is TGTGCCAGCAGTTTAGTGGGACATAAAAAAGAGACCCAGTACTTC. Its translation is CASSLVGHKKETQYF.

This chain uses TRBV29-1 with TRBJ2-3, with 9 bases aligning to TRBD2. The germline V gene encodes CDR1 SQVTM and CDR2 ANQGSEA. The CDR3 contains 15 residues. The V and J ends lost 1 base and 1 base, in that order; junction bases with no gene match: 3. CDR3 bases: TGCAGCGTTGAAGCGTTAGCGGGGGGCACAGATACGCAGTATTTT. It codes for CSVEALAGGTDTQYF.

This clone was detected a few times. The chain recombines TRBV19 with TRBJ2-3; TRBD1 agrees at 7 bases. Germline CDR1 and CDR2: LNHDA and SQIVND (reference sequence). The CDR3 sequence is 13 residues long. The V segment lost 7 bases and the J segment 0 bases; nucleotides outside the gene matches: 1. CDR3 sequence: CASKTGSTDTQYF. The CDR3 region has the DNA TGTGCCAGTAAGACAGGGAGCACAGATACGCAGTATTTT.

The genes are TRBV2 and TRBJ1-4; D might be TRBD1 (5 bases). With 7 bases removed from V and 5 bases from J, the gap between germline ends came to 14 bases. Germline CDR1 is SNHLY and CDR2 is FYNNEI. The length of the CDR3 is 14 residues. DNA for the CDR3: TGTGCCAGCACTAAGACAGCCCAGAATGAAAAACTGTTTTTT. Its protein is CASTKTAQNEKLFF.

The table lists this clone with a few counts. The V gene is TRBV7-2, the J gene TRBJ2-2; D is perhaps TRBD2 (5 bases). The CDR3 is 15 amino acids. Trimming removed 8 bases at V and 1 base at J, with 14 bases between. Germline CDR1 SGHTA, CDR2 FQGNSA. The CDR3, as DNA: TGTGCCAGCTCTCGCTCGACTATGAACACCGGGGAGCTGTTTTTT. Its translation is CASSRSTMNTGELFF.

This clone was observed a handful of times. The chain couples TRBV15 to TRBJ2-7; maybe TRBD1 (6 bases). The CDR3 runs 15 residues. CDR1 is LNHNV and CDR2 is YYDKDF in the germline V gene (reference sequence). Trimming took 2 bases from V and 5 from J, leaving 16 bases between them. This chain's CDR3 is CATSRSRGLGHEQYF. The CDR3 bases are TGTGCCACCAGCAGATCCAGGGGCCTCGGCCACGAGCAGTACTTC. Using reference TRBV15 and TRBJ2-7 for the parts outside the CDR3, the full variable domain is DAMVIQNPRYQVTQFGKPVTLSCSQTLNHNVMYWYQQKSSQAPKLLFHYYDKDFNNEADTPDNFQSRRPNTSFCFLDIRSPGLGDTAMYLCATSRSRGLGHEQYFGPGTRLTVT.

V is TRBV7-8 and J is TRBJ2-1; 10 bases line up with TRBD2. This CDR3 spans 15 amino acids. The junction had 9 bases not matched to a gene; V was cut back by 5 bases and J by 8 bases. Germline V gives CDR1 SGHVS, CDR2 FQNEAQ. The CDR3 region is CASSPQRGGTDEQFF. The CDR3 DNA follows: TGTGCCAGCAGCCCACAGCGGGGGGGTACGGATGAGCAGTTCTTC.